The 15 T cell receptor beta chains presented below share a single source sample, sequenced in a study of PD-1 blockade in mismatch repair-deficient tumors. This table comes from immunoSEQ multiplex PCR, and its TCRdb copy is limited to in-frame clones, with some not included. Here the sample spans approximately 120,000 clones, 86% being singletons. Sequenced material: peripheral blood, taken 44 weeks after starting pembrolizumab. The receptor source for this set is an adult with mismatch repair-deficient cancer.

This chain connects TRBV5-4 to TRBJ2-7; D is ambiguous. CDR3 length: 15 residues. V was pared by 4 bases and J by 1 base, with 15 bases between. Germline CDR1 is SGHNT and CDR2 is YYREEE (reference sequence). The CDR3 is CASSLLPPASYEQYF. CDR3 sequence (DNA): TGTGCCAGCAGCCTACTACCGCCTGCTTCCTACGAGCAGTACTTC.

The rearrangement links TRBV29-1 to TRBJ2-1; D is perhaps TRBD2 (7 bases). Deletions cut 4 bases from V and 6 bases from J, with 16 bases between. CDR1 is SQVTM, CDR2 ANQGSEA, per germline. The CDR3 is 14 residues long. The CDR3 reads CSVGEGDLGNEQFF. The CDR3 DNA sequence: TGCAGCGTTGGGGAGGGGGACCTCGGCAATGAGCAGTTCTTC.

By its share, this clone is medium-sized (0.01 to 0.1%). Written as DNA, the CDR3 is TGTGCCAGCAGTGACGAGACAGGGAGTGGGGCCAACGTCCTGACTTTC. It yields the protein CASSDETGSGANVLTF. The chain couples TRBV6-4 to TRBJ2-6; 7 bases map to TRBD1. The CDR3 covers 16 residues. V was pared by 2 bases and J by 3 bases, with 4 bases of the junction left unmatched. Germline V CDR1 and CDR2: MRHNA, SNTAGT.

V usage is TRBV5-4 and J usage is TRBJ2-5; D may match TRBD1 or TRBD2 (5 bases each). In germline, CDR1 is SGHNT, CDR2 YYREEE (reference sequence). Between the trimmed V and J ends, which lost 4 bases and 2 bases, there was a span of 12 bases. There are 14 residues in the CDR3. CDR3 sequence: CASSTGPPQETQYF. The CDR3 DNA reads as TGTGCCAGCAGCACGGGACCCCCTCAAGAGACCCAGTACTTC.

The chain joins TRBV5-1 to TRBJ1-2; possible D gene TRBD1, 5 bases. The V gene's germline CDR1 is SGHRS and CDR2 YFSETQ. CDR3 length equals 15 residues. With 6 bases removed from V and 3 bases from J, the gap between germline ends came to 18 bases. The CDR3 loop is CASNKGPGRHYGYTF. For the CDR3, the DNA is TGCGCCAGCAACAAGGGTCCAGGGAGGCACTATGGCTACACCTTC.

V is TRBV19 and J is TRBJ1-1, with D possibly TRBD1 on 5 matching bases. The germline V and J ends were trimmed by 6 bases and 3 bases, with 14 bases remaining between them. This CDR3 is built from 14 residues. Germline CDR1 LNHDA, CDR2 SQIVND (reference sequence). The CDR3 nucleotides read TGTGCCAGTAGGTTAGGGACCGGAGACACTGAAGCTTTCTTT. Amino acid sequence: CASRLGTGDTEAFF.

In DNA form, the CDR3 reads TGTGCCTGGAGTGTCTTAGAGTCATCGACAGGGATCGGGACTGAAGCTTTCTTT. Its protein is CAWSVLESSTGIGTEAFF. This chain uses TRBV30 with TRBJ1-1, with 7 bases aligning to TRBD1. Germline assignment: CDR1 GTSNPN and CDR2 SVGIG (reference sequence). The CDR3 has 18 residues. J gave up 5 bases and V 0 bases, and 18 bases lay outside the gene matches.

The CDR3 coding sequence is TGTGCCAGCAGTTACAGGGAACTTGAAAAACTGTTTTTT. Its protein product is CASSYRELEKLFF. The rearrangement links TRBV6-6 to TRBJ1-4; D is undetermined. Germline lookup yields CDR1 MNHNY and CDR2 SVGAGI (reference sequence). The V end lost 2 bases, the J end lost 7 bases, and 8 bases lay between the germline ends. CDR3 length: 13 residues.

There are a few counts of this clone. CDR3 in amino acids: CASSPSGLGEPQHF. CDR3 sequence (DNA): TGCGCCAGCAGCCCAAGTGGACTGGGGGAGCCCCAGCATTTT. The chain carries TRBV5-1 and TRBJ1-5; D perhaps matches TRBD1 (5 bases). CDR3 length: 14 residues. CDR1 is SGHRS, CDR2 YFSETQ, per germline. The ends were cut back, 4 bases at V and 8 bases at J, with 16 bases in the middle.

The chain joins TRBV5-4 to TRBJ2-1; 7 bases line up with TRBD2. After removal of 4 bases from V and 8 bases from J, the junction contained 6 bases not matched to a gene. Germline V gives CDR1 SGHNT, CDR2 YYREEE (reference sequence). This CDR3 is built from 13 residues. CDR3 amino acids: CASSPGRVHEQFF. The CDR3 DNA follows: TGTGCCAGCAGCCCGGGGAGGGTACATGAGCAGTTCTTC.

The J gene is TRBJ2-7, the V gene TRBV27; 10 nucleotides line up with TRBD2. The germline V gene has CDR1 MNHEY and CDR2 SMNVEV (reference sequence). With V trimmed by 6 bases and J by 3 bases, 14 bases remained unmatched. The CDR3 has 17 residues. The CDR3 here is CASSPWLGTSVIYEQYF. In DNA form, the CDR3 reads TGTGCCAGCAGCCCCTGGCTCGGGACTAGCGTCATCTACGAGCAGTACTTC.

This chain uses TRBV27 with TRBJ2-7, with D tentatively TRBD1 (6 bases). The V gene lost 5 bases and the J gene lost 6 bases, with 11 bases spanning the gap. Germline CDR1 is MNHEY and CDR2 is SMNVEV (reference sequence). The CDR3 runs to 12 residues. As DNA, the CDR3 is TGTGCCAGCAGTGATAACAGGGTCGAGCAGTACTTC. It yields the protein CASSDNRVEQYF.

The chain uses TRBV13 and TRBJ2-1; a weak D match, TRBD2 (6 bases). The CDR3 spans 14 residues. The germline V gene has CDR1 PRHDT and CDR2 FYEKMQ (reference sequence). The germline V and J ends were trimmed by 0 bases and 7 bases, with 10 bases remaining between them. CDR3 nucleotide sequence: TGTGCCAGCAGCTTAGGTCGTAGCGGTAATGAGCAGTTCTTC. Its translation is CASSLGRSGNEQFF.

The gene calls are TRBV27 and TRBJ1-2, with D unresolved. The CDR3 loop spans 13 amino acids. V was pared by 3 bases and J by 0 bases, with 5 bases between. Per the germline V gene, CDR1 is MNHEY and CDR2 is SMNVEV (reference sequence). CDR3 protein: CASSFNANYGYTF. As DNA, the CDR3 is TGTGCCAGCAGTTTTAATGCTAACTATGGCTACACCTTC.

V usage is TRBV6-5 and J usage is TRBJ1-3, with a tentative D call TRBD1 (6 bases). V dropped 6 bases and J dropped 2 bases, with 14 bases sitting between them. CDR1 is MNHEY and CDR2 is SVGAGI in the germline V gene. The CDR3 totals 15 residues. For the CDR3, the DNA is TGTGCCAGCAGGAGAACAGGGCGAACTGGAAACACCATATATTTT. This codes for CASRRTGRTGNTIYF.